A single sample is the source of the 22 T cell receptor beta chains below, sequenced in a study of Ad26.COV2.S vaccination and SARS-CoV-2 variants. The protocol was immunoSEQ multiplex PCR, while the TCRdb copy is restricted to in-frame clones and leaves out a portion. Among 350,000 to 450,000 clones listed, over 75% were seen once. As to treatment: 19 received Ad26.COV2.S at low or high dose, single or two shots; 5 received placebo; per-sample allocation not given. Sampling occurred on day 63 after the first vaccine or placebo injection. The sample here was peripheral blood, taken in a trial of Ad26.COV2.S vaccine versus placebo. Receptors were obtained from a person aged 18-65 years who received the Ad26.COV2.S COVID-19 vaccine or a placebo.

The chain has TRBV5-1 and TRBJ2-1, with TRBD2 matching 10 bases. Germline V CDR1 and CDR2: SGHRS, YFSETQ. The CDR3 extends over 16 amino acids. V was clipped by 4 bases and J by 3 bases; unmatched bases: 7. CDR3 nucleotide sequence: TGCGCCAGCAGCCCCCCGGTAGCGGGGGGCTACAATGAGCAGTTCTTC. Translation: CASSPPVAGGYNEQFF.

This clone was seen a few times. The chain combines TRBV14 with TRBJ1-5; unclear D gene. Germline V gene lookup returns CDR1 SGHDN and CDR2 FVKESK. Trimming cost V 2 bases and J 4 bases, with 6 bases left between them. The CDR3 is 13 amino acids. CDR3 nucleotide sequence: TGTGCCAGCAGCCAACAGGCGAATCAGCCCCAGCATTTT. Translation: CASSQQANQPQHF.

The chain combines TRBV29-1 with TRBJ1-3; D uncertain. Trimming left V 4 bases short and J 8 bases short, with 6 bases between. The CDR3 totals 10 residues. CDR1 is SQVTM, CDR2 ANQGSEA, per germline. The CDR3 region has the DNA TGCAGCGTTGGGGTGGACACCATATATTTT. It is translated as CSVGVDTIYF.

V is TRBV4-1 and J is TRBJ2-1; TRBD1 might be the D (5 bases). The CDR3 sequence is 12 residues long. With 3 bases removed from V and 7 bases from J, the gap between germline ends came to 7 bases. Per germline, CDR1 MGHRA and CDR2 YSYEKL. The chain's CDR3 is CASSQQGNEQFF. Here the CDR3 DNA reads TGCGCCAGCAGCCAGCAGGGAAATGAGCAGTTCTTC.

The genes are TRBV19 and TRBJ1-5; tentative D call: TRBD1 (5 bases). Trimming took 1 base from V and 4 from J, leaving 14 bases between them. CDR3 length: 16 residues. CDR1 LNHDA and CDR2 SQIVND come from the germline V gene (reference sequence). Here the CDR3 DNA reads TGTGCCAGTAGTATAGGTGGGGGGACGGGGAATCAGCCCCAGCATTTT. Translated, it gives CASSIGGGTGNQPQHF.

This chain joins TRBV29-1 and TRBJ1-2; tentative D call: TRBD1 (5 bases). Germline V gives CDR1 SQVTM, CDR2 ANQGSEA. Trimming stripped 1 base from V and 4 bases from J, with 10 bases between. The CDR3 is 13 residues long. CDR3 coding DNA: TGCAGCGTTGAAGTTGGGGGGATCTATGGCTACACCTTC. It yields the protein CSVEVGGIYGYTF.

V is TRBV4-3 and J is TRBJ2-1; unclear D gene. Germline CDR1 reads LGHNA; CDR2 reads YSLEER. This CDR3 is 17 amino acids long. Trimming pared 0 bases from V and 5 bases from J, leaving 17 bases between. CDR3 nucleotide sequence: TGCGCCAGCAGCCAAGATTCGGGCAAGATAATTCACAATGAGCAGTTCTTC. It is translated as CASSQDSGKIIHNEQFF.

This chain's CDR3 is CASSLAGIDYEQYF. In DNA, the CDR3 is TGCGCCAGCAGCTTAGCCGGGATAGACTACGAGCAGTACTTC. The chain uses TRBV5-1 and TRBJ2-7, with D possibly matching TRBD2 (5 bases). Trimming pared 2 bases from V and 3 bases from J, leaving 12 bases between. The CDR3 has 14 amino acids. Germline V gene lookup returns CDR1 SGHRS and CDR2 YFSETQ. The full variable domain, completed using reference TRBV5-1 and TRBJ2-7, is KAGVTQTPRYLIKTRGQQVTLSCSPISGHRSVSWYQQTPGQGLQFLFEYFSETQRNKGNFPGRFSGRQFSNSRSEMNVSTLELGDSALYLCASSLAGIDYEQYFGPGTRLTVT.

The chain is built from TRBV5-1 and TRBJ2-7; TRBD1 matches at 11 bases. Germline V lookup: CDR1 SGHRS, CDR2 YFSETQ. After removal of 4 bases from V and 1 base from J, the junction contained 7 bases not matched to a gene. CDR3 length: 16 residues. CDR3: CASSLRTGGASYEQYF. CDR3 DNA: TGCGCCAGCAGCCTAAGGACAGGGGGCGCTTCCTACGAGCAGTACTTC.

The chain combines TRBV5-6 with TRBJ2-5; the D is unclear. Trimming pared 4 bases from V and 3 bases from J, leaving 4 bases between. The CDR3 runs 11 residues. Looked up from germline, CDR1 is SGHDT and CDR2 is YYEEEE. The CDR3 region is CASSLKETQYF. CDR3 DNA: TGTGCCAGCAGCCTAAAAGAGACCCAGTACTTC.

This clone was counted only a few times. The chain uses TRBV6-1 and TRBJ2-7; D possibly corresponds to TRBD1 (6 bases). V was clipped by 3 bases and J by 0 bases, with 15 bases between them. This CDR3 region has 16 residues. Germline lookup yields CDR1 MNHNS and CDR2 SASEGT. CDR3 residues: CASSDVTGRGSYEQYF. The CDR3 DNA reads TGTGCCAGCAGTGACGTGACAGGACGAGGCTCCTACGAGCAGTACTTC.

In its sample, this clone was seen once. V gene TRBV27 combines with J gene TRBJ2-7; TRBD1 aligns across 7 bases. CDR3 length: 11 amino acids. Germline trimming cut 6 bases from V and 5 bases from J; bases unmatched to any gene: 1. Germline values: CDR1 MNHEY, CDR2 SMNVEV (reference sequence). The CDR3 region is CASSQGDEQYF. Written as DNA, the CDR3 is TGTGCCAGCAGCCAGGGGGACGAGCAGTACTTC.

The chain recombines TRBV19 with TRBJ1-1; D is unclear. CDR1 LNHDA and CDR2 SQIVND come from the germline V gene (reference sequence). The CDR3 spans 12 residues. Trimming took off 5 bases at V and 7 bases at J, with 11 bases between the two ends. The CDR3, as DNA: TGTGCCAGTAGTCCCGGTGGCGGTGAAGCTTTCTTT. It encodes CASSPGGGEAFF.

The gene calls are TRBV30 and TRBJ1-4; D is unresolved. The CDR3 extends over 14 amino acids. Per germline, CDR1 GTSNPN and CDR2 SVGIG (reference sequence). Trimming removed 2 bases at V and 8 bases at J, with 15 bases between. The DNA of the CDR3 is TGTGCCTGGAGTTTTTCGGGAGTTTCCGAAAAACTGTTTTTT. Encoded protein: CAWSFSGVSEKLFF.

This chain connects TRBV19 to TRBJ1-3; D unresolved. Trimming shortened V by 3 bases and J by 0 bases, and 9 bases separated the two germline ends. Per the germline V gene, CDR1 is LNHDA and CDR2 is SQIVND (reference sequence). This CDR3 spans 15 amino acids. The CDR3: CASSIVGDSGNTIYF. In DNA form, the CDR3 reads TGTGCCAGTAGTATCGTCGGAGACTCTGGAAACACCATATATTTT.

The chain uses TRBV10-3 and TRBJ1-4; D might be TRBD1 (5 bases). The CDR3 extends over 16 amino acids. The ends were cut back, 0 bases at V and 6 bases at J, with 14 bases in the middle. CDR1 is ENHRY and CDR2 is SYGVKD in the germline V gene. The CDR3 loop is CAISESTGRGDEKLFF. CDR3 DNA: TGTGCCATCAGTGAGTCCACAGGCCGAGGAGATGAAAAACTGTTTTTT.

The CDR3 loop reads CASSYGVGAFF. The CDR3, as DNA: TGTGCCAGCAGTTACGGGGTTGGGGCTTTCTTT. This sequence joins TRBV6-5 and TRBJ1-1; D unresolved. In germline, CDR1 is MNHEY, CDR2 SVGAGI. The V end was cut by 2 bases, the J end by 11 bases, with 9 bases between. The CDR3 runs to 11 residues.

The genes are TRBV27 and TRBJ2-2; TRBD1 might be the D (5 bases). Germline-derived CDR1 and CDR2 are MNHEY and SMNVEV (reference sequence). Trimming cost V 2 bases and J 6 bases, with 7 bases left between them. The length of the CDR3 is 13 residues. CDR3 protein: CASSLGRAGELFF. The CDR3 DNA reads as TGTGCCAGCAGTTTAGGCAGGGCCGGGGAGCTGTTTTTT.

The V call is TRBV3-1 (or the pseudogene TRBV3-2), the J call TRBJ1-2; D is undetermined. Germline V gene sequence: CDR1 LGHDT, CDR2 YNNKEL (reference sequence). CDR3 length: 13 amino acids. V lost 0 bases and J 6 bases, leaving 8 bases between the germline ends. CDR3: CASSQERRDGYTF. The CDR3 coding sequence is TGTGCCAGCAGCCAAGAACGGAGGGATGGCTACACCTTC.

The chain couples TRBV30 to TRBJ1-5, with no clear D. V gave up 4 bases and J gave up 7 bases, with 17 bases separating them. The length of the CDR3 is 14 residues. Per germline, CDR1 GTSNPN and CDR2 SVGIG (reference sequence). CDR3 protein: CAWTEGRWEQPQHF. The CDR3 bases are TGTGCCTGGACCGAGGGCAGGTGGGAGCAGCCCCAGCATTTT.

V gene TRBV7-9 combines with J gene TRBJ1-3; tentatively, D is TRBD1 (5 bases). Trimming pared 4 bases from V and 0 bases from J, leaving 16 bases between. The CDR3 contains 17 residues. The germline CDR1 and CDR2 sequences are SEHNR and FQNEAQ (reference sequence). CDR3 DNA sequence: TGTGCCAGCAGCTCGAACACGGACACTAACTCTGGAAACACCATATATTTT. It codes for CASSSNTDTNSGNTIYF.

The chain is built from TRBV19 and TRBJ1-2; 10 nucleotides agree with TRBD1. The germline gives CDR1 LNHDA, CDR2 SQIVND (reference sequence). There are 15 residues in the CDR3. Germline trimming cut 5 bases from V and 5 bases from J; bases unmatched to any gene: 8. The CDR3 here is CASSPPPGQGYGYTF. CDR3 in DNA: TGTGCCAGTAGTCCACCACCGGGACAGGGGTATGGCTACACCTTC.